This T cell receptor (beta chain) was recovered during a study of T cells in localized non-small cell lung cancer. Assay used: immunoSEQ multiplex PCR; TCRdb lists only in-frame clones, some missing. The data contain under 50,000 clones, more than 80% of them singletons. The CDR3 spans 16 residues. The V gene's germline CDR1 is LNHDA and CDR2 SQIVND (reference sequence). J lost 3 bases, V lost 7 bases, and 11 bases had no gene match. The rearrangement links TRBV19 to TRBJ2-7, with 11 nucleotides matching TRBD1. The material sequenced was peripheral blood mononuclear cells, taken before any cancer treatment. This clonotype was obtained from a male donor at least 60 years old with stage II lung adenocarcinoma. The CDR3 loop is CASTPPPGQGVYEQYF. The CDR3 coding sequence is TGTGCCAGTACCCCCCCTCCGGGACAGGGGGTCTACGAGCAGTACTTC.